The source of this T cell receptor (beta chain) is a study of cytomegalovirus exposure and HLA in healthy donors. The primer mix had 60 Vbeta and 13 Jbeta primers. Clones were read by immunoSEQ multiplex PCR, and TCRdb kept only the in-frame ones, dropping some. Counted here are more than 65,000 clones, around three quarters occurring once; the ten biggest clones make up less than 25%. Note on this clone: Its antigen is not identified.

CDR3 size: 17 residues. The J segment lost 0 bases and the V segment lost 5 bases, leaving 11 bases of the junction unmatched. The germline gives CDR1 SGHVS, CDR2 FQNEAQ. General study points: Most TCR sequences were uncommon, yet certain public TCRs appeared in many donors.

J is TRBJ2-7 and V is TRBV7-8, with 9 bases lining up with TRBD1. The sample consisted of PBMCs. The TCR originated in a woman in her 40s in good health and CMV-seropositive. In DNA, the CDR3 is TGTGCCAGCAGCCCCCCCCACGGGACAGGGAACTCCTACGAGCAGTACTTC. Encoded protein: CASSPPHGTGNSYEQYF.